These 25 T cell receptor beta chains were sequenced from one sample in a study of blood T cell repertoires in COVID-19. Clones were sequenced by immunoSEQ multiplex PCR, and TCRdb holds only the in-frame ones, with some missing. The sample shows about 160,000 clones, about 83% of them seen only once. Sequenced sample: peripheral blood. The receptors shown here come from a woman in her 70s with COVID-19, enrolled during active disease.

The chain joins TRBV6-4 to TRBJ1-2; 8 positions agree with TRBD1. This CDR3 is 14 amino acids long. The trim removed 4 bases at V and 7 bases at J, leaving 8 bases unmatched. Germline CDR1 and CDR2: MRHNA and SNTAGT. CDR3 sequence (DNA): TGTGCCAGCAGTGCGGACAGGGCGGGGTTTGGCTACACCTTC. It yields the protein CASSADRAGFGYTF.

V usage is TRBV4-1 and J usage is TRBJ1-2, with TRBD1 matching over 7 bases. Trimming at V came to 4 bases and at J to 7 bases, leaving 12 bases not matched to a gene. The CDR3 is 15 residues long. Germline values: CDR1 MGHRA, CDR2 YSYEKL. Written as DNA, the CDR3 is TGCGCCAGCAGCCGAAACCCTGACAGGGACGCTGGCTACACCTTC. As protein: CASSRNPDRDAGYTF.

This sequence joins TRBV7-3 and TRBJ2-2; perhaps TRBD1 as D (6 bases). Germline V lookup: CDR1 SGHTA, CDR2 FQGTGA. V dropped 9 bases and J dropped 5 bases, with 22 bases sitting between them. CDR3 length equals 16 residues. The CDR3 region has the DNA TGTGCCAGTGGTCGAGCTTTAGGGGGTATAACCGGGGAGCTGTTTTTT. Its protein product is CASGRALGGITGELFF. Drawing the rest from reference TRBV7-3 and TRBJ2-2, the complete variable domain is GAGVSQTPSNKVTEKGKYVELRCDPISGHTALYWYRQSLGQGPEFLIYFQGTGAADDSGLPNDRFFAVRPEGSVSTLKIQRTERGDSAVYLCASGRALGGITGELFFGEGSRLTVL.

The genes are TRBV10-3 and TRBJ2-7; D possibly corresponds to TRBD1 (5 bases). Germline V gives CDR1 ENHRY, CDR2 SYGVKD. V was pared by 4 bases and J by 1 base, with 23 bases between. The CDR3 has 18 residues. The CDR3 protein is CAISAFSTGLGESYEQYF. The CDR3 nucleotides are TGTGCCATCAGTGCCTTCAGTACAGGCTTAGGAGAATCCTACGAGCAGTACTTC.

The CDR3 sequence is CASSPGRRSNTEAFF. CDR3 DNA: TGTGCCAGCAGTCCAGGTCGACGGTCGAACACTGAAGCTTTCTTT. The chain carries TRBV6-5 and TRBJ1-1; D is unresolved. CDR3 length equals 15 residues. The V gene's germline CDR1 is MNHEY and CDR2 SVGAGI. Trimming removed 5 bases from V and 1 base from J, with 14 bases in between.

The rearrangement joins TRBV5-6 to TRBJ1-2; no reliable D call. This CDR3 has 11 residues. Trimming shortened V by 7 bases and J by 2 bases, and 6 bases separated the two germline ends. From germline, CDR1 is SGHDT and CDR2 YYEEEE. CDR3 residues: CASFLNYGYTF. CDR3 sequence (DNA): TGTGCCAGCTTTCTCAACTATGGCTACACCTTC.

This chain connects TRBV5-1 to TRBJ1-1; D possibly corresponds to TRBD1 (5 bases). Trimming stripped 4 bases from V and 1 base from J, with 11 bases between. This CDR3 spans 14 amino acids. CDR1 and CDR2 from the germline V gene are SGHRS and YFSETQ. The chain's CDR3 is CASSRGEENTEAFF. DNA for the CDR3: TGCGCCAGCAGCAGGGGTGAGGAGAACACTGAAGCTTTCTTT.

The chain is built from TRBV5-1 and TRBJ2-3, with 9 positions matching TRBD1. This CDR3 spans 13 amino acids. V lost 2 bases, J lost 6 bases, and 1 base stayed unmatched. CDR1 is SGHRS, CDR2 YFSETQ, per germline. The CDR3 DNA is TGCGCCAGCAGCTTACAGGGGGCTGATACGCAGTATTTT. Its protein product is CASSLQGADTQYF.

In its sample, this clone was seen once. V is TRBV6-5 and J is TRBJ2-5; D perhaps matches TRBD1 (6 bases). The V and J ends lost 4 bases and 7 bases respectively, with 13 bases between them. This CDR3 has 13 residues. Germline V gene lookup returns CDR1 MNHEY and CDR2 SVGAGI. The CDR3 nucleotides are TGTGCCAGCAGTTCCAACAGGGCTGGGACCCAGTACTTC. This codes for CASSSNRAGTQYF.

This clone was picked up one time. The V gene is TRBV7-8, the J gene TRBJ2-1, with TRBD1 identical over 9 bases. With 3 bases clipped from V and 8 bases from J, the junction kept 8 bases outside the gene matches. The CDR3 length is 15 residues. The germline CDR1 and CDR2 sequences are SGHVS and FQNEAQ. CDR3 protein: CASSFHDRGNDEQFF. The CDR3 nucleotides read TGTGCCAGCAGCTTCCACGACAGGGGGAACGATGAGCAGTTCTTC.

The rearrangement joins TRBV10-2 to TRBJ2-7; 9 bases align to TRBD2. After removal of 6 bases from V and 2 bases from J, the junction contained 5 bases not matched to a gene. The germline CDR1 and CDR2 sequences are WSHSY and SAAADI. This CDR3 spans 14 amino acids. The CDR3 sequence is CASSRGGAPYEQYF. CDR3 DNA sequence: TGCGCCAGCAGCCGCGGGGGGGCCCCCTACGAGCAGTACTTC.

This chain joins TRBV29-1 and TRBJ2-7; D gene ambiguous. Germline-derived CDR1 and CDR2 are SQVTM and ANQGSEA. The CDR3 sequence is 14 residues long. V was shortened by 4 bases and J by 0 bases, with 13 bases between the two germline ends. CDR3: CSVGQAGSSYEQYF. For the CDR3, the DNA is TGCAGCGTTGGCCAGGCAGGAAGCTCCTACGAGCAGTACTTC.

V and J are TRBV7-3 and TRBJ2-3; TRBD2 agrees at 7 bases. This CDR3 has 16 amino acids. V shed 1 base, J shed 0 bases, and the junction held 4 bases outside the gene matches. Germline V gene data show CDR1 as SGHTA and CDR2 as FQGTGA. CDR3 nucleotides: TGTGCCAGCAGCTTAATGCCAGCGGGGAGCACAGATACGCAGTATTTT. Translation: CASSLMPAGSTDTQYF.

This chain joins TRBV28 and TRBJ2-3, with D possibly being TRBD1 (6 bases). The CDR3 runs to 15 residues. CDR1 is MDHEN, CDR2 SYDVKM, per germline. V was trimmed by 5 bases and J by 4 bases, leaving 16 bases between them. The DNA of the CDR3 is TGTGCCAGCAGTAACCAGGGGCCCGCTGCAGATACGCAGTATTTT. Translated: CASSNQGPAADTQYF.

The DNA of the CDR3 is TGTGCCAGCAGCCCCGGACAGGGAATCTACGAGCAGTACTTC. This translates into CASSPGQGIYEQYF. The rearrangement links TRBV11-2 to TRBJ2-7, with 8 bases aligning to TRBD1. The trim removed 5 bases at V and 3 bases at J, leaving 6 bases unmatched. CDR1 and CDR2 (germline): SGHAT, FQNNGV. The length of the CDR3 is 14 residues.

The rearrangement uses TRBV6-1 and TRBJ2-1; TRBD2 matches 11 bases. V shed 0 bases, J shed 4 bases, and the junction held 8 bases outside the gene matches. This CDR3 contains 18 residues. Germline-derived CDR1 and CDR2 are MNHNS and SASEGT. As DNA, the CDR3 is TGTGCCAGCAGTGAAGCCCTCTTACTAGCGGGGGAATACAATGAGCAGTTCTTC. This sequence encodes CASSEALLLAGEYNEQFF.

The V gene is TRBV19, the J gene TRBJ1-4, with 7 bases aligning to TRBD1. Per the germline V gene, CDR1 is LNHDA and CDR2 is SQIVND (reference sequence). The CDR3 runs 17 residues. Trimming took 8 bases from V and 0 from J; bases not matched to a gene: 12. The CDR3 here is CASAGRGLPATNEKLFF. For the CDR3, the DNA is TGTGCCAGTGCGGGTAGGGGGCTTCCTGCAACTAATGAAAAACTGTTTTTT.

The chain is built from TRBV29-1 and TRBJ2-1; TRBD1 aligns across 10 bases. There are 15 residues in the CDR3. Germline V gene sequence: CDR1 SQVTM, CDR2 ANQGSEA. V lost 7 bases to trimming and J lost 5 bases; unmatched junction nucleotides: 11. CDR3 residues: CSGGQGGPSDNEQFF. The CDR3 coding sequence is TGCAGCGGTGGACAGGGGGGACCCTCTGACAATGAGCAGTTCTTC.

This chain uses TRBV27 with TRBJ1-6, with 8 bases identical to TRBD1. This CDR3 comprises 14 residues. Germline V gene lookup returns CDR1 MNHEY and CDR2 SMNVEV (reference sequence). V lost 3 bases, J lost 9 bases, and 4 bases stayed unmatched. The CDR3 loop is CASSLDRVFSPLHF. Here the CDR3 DNA reads TGTGCCAGCAGTTTGGACAGGGTTTTTTCACCCCTCCACTTT.

Only a few counts were recorded for this clone. The CDR3 is CASSPRGYEQYF. CDR3 sequence (DNA): TGTGCCAGCAGCCCCAGGGGGTACGAGCAGTACTTC. The V gene is TRBV14, the J gene TRBJ2-7; 7 bases line up with TRBD1. V gave up 4 bases and J gave up 4 bases; unmatched junction bases: 1. The germline CDR1 and CDR2 sequences are SGHDN and FVKESK. CDR3 length: 12 amino acids.

The gene calls are TRBV5-1 and TRBJ2-3; 8 nucleotides agree with TRBD1. The CDR3 consists of 15 residues. The germline V gene encodes CDR1 SGHRS and CDR2 YFSETQ. V lost 0 bases to trimming and J lost 5 bases; unmatched junction nucleotides: 5. The CDR3 DNA reads as TGCGCCAGCAGCTTGGGGACAGGGCAGGGAGATACGCAGTATTTT. Translating it yields CASSLGTGQGDTQYF.

The chain recombines TRBV2 with TRBJ2-5, with TRBD2 identical over 10 bases. The trim removed 7 bases at V and 4 bases at J, leaving 6 bases unmatched. The V gene's germline CDR1 is SNHLY and CDR2 FYNNEI. CDR3 length equals 14 residues. This chain's CDR3 is CASKSGLARETQYF. The CDR3 nucleotides read TGTGCCAGCAAATCGGGACTAGCGAGAGAGACCCAGTACTTC.

The chain uses TRBV25-1 and TRBJ1-2; tentative D call: TRBD1 (5 bases). V dropped 2 bases and J dropped 7 bases, with 17 bases sitting between them. CDR3 length: 15 amino acids. Per the germline V gene, CDR1 is MGHDK and CDR2 is SYGVNS. The CDR3 loop is CASSENQWGVGGYTF. The CDR3 nucleotides read TGTGCCAGCAGTGAAAACCAATGGGGGGTGGGTGGCTACACCTTC.

The genes are TRBV19 and TRBJ2-3; 7 bases are a match to TRBD1. Germline V gene sequence: CDR1 LNHDA, CDR2 SQIVND (reference sequence). V lost 6 bases to trimming and J lost 6 bases; unmatched junction nucleotides: 12. This CDR3 has 15 amino acids. Here the CDR3 reads CASSPFGQVFDTQYF. The CDR3 region has the DNA TGTGCCAGTAGCCCGTTCGGACAGGTATTCGATACGCAGTATTTT. Based on the CDR3 plus reference TRBV19 and TRBJ2-3, the full variable domain is DGGITQSPKYLFRKEGQNVTLSCEQNLNHDAMYWYRQDPGQGLRLIYYSQIVNDFQKGDIAEGYSVSREKKESFPLTVTSAQKNPTAFYLCASSPFGQVFDTQYFGPGTRLTVL.

The genes are TRBV6-2 or TRBV6-3 and TRBJ1-6; 8 positions agree with TRBD1. The CDR3 consists of 14 residues. Losses at the gene ends were 4 bases for V and 6 bases for J; bases not matched to a gene: 2. Germline values: CDR1 MNHEY, CDR2 SVGEGT. CDR3 nucleotides: TGTGCCAGCAGTTCCGGACAGGGTAATTCACCCCTCCACTTT. This translates into CASSSGQGNSPLHF.